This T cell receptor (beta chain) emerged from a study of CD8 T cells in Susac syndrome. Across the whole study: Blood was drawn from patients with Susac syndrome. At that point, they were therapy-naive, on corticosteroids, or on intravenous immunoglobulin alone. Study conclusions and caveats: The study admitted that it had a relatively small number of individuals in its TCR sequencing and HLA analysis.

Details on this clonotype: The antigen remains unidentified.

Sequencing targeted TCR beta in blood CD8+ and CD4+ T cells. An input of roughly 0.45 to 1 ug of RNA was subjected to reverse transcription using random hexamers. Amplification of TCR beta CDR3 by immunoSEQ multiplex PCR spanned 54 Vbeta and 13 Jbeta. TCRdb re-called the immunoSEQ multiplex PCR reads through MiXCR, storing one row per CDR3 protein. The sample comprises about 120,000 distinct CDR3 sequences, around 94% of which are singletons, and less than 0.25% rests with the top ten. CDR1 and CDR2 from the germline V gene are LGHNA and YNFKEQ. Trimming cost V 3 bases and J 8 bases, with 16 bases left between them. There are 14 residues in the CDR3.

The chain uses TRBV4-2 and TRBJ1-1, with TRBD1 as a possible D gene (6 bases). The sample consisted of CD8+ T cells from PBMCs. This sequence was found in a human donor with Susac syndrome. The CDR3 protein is CASSQTLERGEAFF. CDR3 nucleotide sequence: TGTGCCAGCAGCCAGACTCTCGAAAGGGGGGAAGCTTTCTTT.